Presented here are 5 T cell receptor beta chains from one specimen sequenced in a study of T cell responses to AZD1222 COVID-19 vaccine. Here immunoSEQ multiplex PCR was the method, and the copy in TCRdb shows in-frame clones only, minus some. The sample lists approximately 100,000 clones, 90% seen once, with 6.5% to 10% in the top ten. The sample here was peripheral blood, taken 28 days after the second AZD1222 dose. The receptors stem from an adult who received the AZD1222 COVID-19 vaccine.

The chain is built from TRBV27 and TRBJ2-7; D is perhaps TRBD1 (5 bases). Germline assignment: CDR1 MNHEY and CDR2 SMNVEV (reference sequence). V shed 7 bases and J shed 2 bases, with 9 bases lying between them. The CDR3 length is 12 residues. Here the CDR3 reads CASMGLPYEQYF. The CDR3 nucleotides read TGTGCCAGCATGGGGCTGCCCTACGAGCAGTACTTC.

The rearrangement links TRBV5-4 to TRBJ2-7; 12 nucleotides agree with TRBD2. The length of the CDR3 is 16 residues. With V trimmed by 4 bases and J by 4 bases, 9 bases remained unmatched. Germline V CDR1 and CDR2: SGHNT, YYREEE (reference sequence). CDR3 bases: TGTGCCAGCAGCACCCAAATGACTAGCGGGAGTTACGAGCAGTACTTC. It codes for CASSTQMTSGSYEQYF.

Here the CDR3 reads CASSQVGGRTDTQYF. The DNA of the CDR3 is TGTGCCAGCAGCCAAGTCGGGGGCCGCACAGATACGCAGTATTTT. The chain employs TRBV3-1 (or the pseudogene TRBV3-2) and TRBJ2-3, with D tentatively TRBD1 or TRBD2 (6 bases each). The CDR3 loop spans 15 amino acids. Trimming took off 1 base at V and 1 base at J, with 9 bases between the two ends. CDR1 is LGHDT and CDR2 is YNNKEL in the germline V gene (reference sequence).

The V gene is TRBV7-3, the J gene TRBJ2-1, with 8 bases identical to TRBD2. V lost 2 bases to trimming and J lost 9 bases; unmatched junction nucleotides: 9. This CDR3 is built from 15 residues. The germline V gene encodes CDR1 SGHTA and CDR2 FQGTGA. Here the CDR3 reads CASSLGLAGTGEQFF. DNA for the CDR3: TGTGCCAGCAGCTTAGGGTTAGCGGGGACTGGTGAGCAGTTCTTC.

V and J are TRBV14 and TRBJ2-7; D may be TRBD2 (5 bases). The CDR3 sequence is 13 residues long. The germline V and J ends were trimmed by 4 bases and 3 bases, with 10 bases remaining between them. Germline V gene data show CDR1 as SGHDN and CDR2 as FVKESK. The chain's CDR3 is CASSRPGVYEQYF. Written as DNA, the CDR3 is TGTGCCAGCAGCCGCCCCGGGGTCTACGAGCAGTACTTC. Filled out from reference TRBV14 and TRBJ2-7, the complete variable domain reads EAGVTQFPSHSVIEKGQTVTLRCDPISGHDNLYWYRRVMGKEIKFLLHFVKESKQDESGMPNNRFLAERTGGTYSTLKVQPAELEDSGVYFCASSRPGVYEQYFGPGTRLTVT.